The sequence of this T cell receptor beta chain was determined in a study of glioma-infiltrating T cells after dendritic cell vaccination. Sequencing used immunoSEQ multiplex PCR; TCRdb keeps in-frame clones, though not all of them. Among roughly 82,000 clones, roughly 89% were seen once, and the ten largest hold more than 3%. The CDR3 runs to 15 residues. J gave up 3 bases and V 3 bases, and 7 bases lay outside the gene matches. Germline CDR1 and CDR2: LNHDA and SQIVND (reference sequence). The chain uses TRBV19 and TRBJ2-7; 8 positions match TRBD1. The receptor's source is a human donor with glioblastoma. The sample was blood, taken before dendritic cell vaccination. The CDR3: CASSMGQGAIYEQYF. The CDR3, as DNA: TGTGCCAGTAGTATGGGTCAGGGGGCGATCTACGAGCAGTACTTC.